This T cell receptor beta chain was documented in a study of T cell clonality in common variable immunodeficiency. In its sample, this clone was seen a few times. Its target is not known. The read stops 3 residues short of the end of the CDR3; the missing end is completed from the germline J gene. The CDR3 spans 15 residues. V was pared by 3 bases and J by 0 bases, with 11 bases between. Germline V CDR1 and CDR2: SNHLY, FYNNEI. Study observations and caveats: In common variable immunodeficiency, TCR beta chains reportedly carried fewer deletions and N-nucleotide insertions. What drives increased CVID clonality needs T cell subpopulation sequencing.

Sequencing input was equivalent genomic DNA from CVID and controls. TCRdb's copy holds only in-frame clones and misses some; the assay was immunoSEQ multiplex PCR. The repertoire consists of about 34,000 clones, none detected only once. Patients had low serum IgG, IgA and/or IgM and specific antibody deficiency. No CVID subject was ill or on immunomodulatory drugs when sampled. The J gene is TRBJ1-1, the V gene TRBV2; D unresolved. Sequencing was done on a sample of peripheral blood mononuclear cells. The sequence was collected from a human donor with common variable immunodeficiency. Partial CDR3 DNA: TGTGCCAGCAGTGAGAGCTCCGATATGAACACTGAA. As protein: CASSESSDMNTE. The CDR3 reads in full as CASSESSDMNTEAFF.